Following are 29 T cell receptor beta chains from one sample sequenced in a study of CD8 T cells in ankylosing spondylitis. MiXCR, run by TCRdb on the 5' RACE reads, gives a single entry per CDR3 protein. The table shows under 300,000 distinct CDR3 sequences, with roughly a tenth occurring only once. The sequenced material came from blood, either unsorted or a sorted T cell fraction (not recorded which). The receptors come from a male donor with ankylosing spondylitis or in good health (not recorded which).

The chain uses TRBV18 and TRBJ2-5; no firm D call. The germline V gene encodes CDR1 KGHSH and CDR2 LQKENI. The CDR3 spans 14 residues. V was shortened by 3 bases and J by 4 bases, with 12 bases between the two germline ends. CDR3 amino acids: CASSPSDLVETQYF. DNA of the CDR3: TGTGCCAGCTCACCGTCGGACCTCGTAGAGACCCAGTACTTC.

The sample holds many counts of this clonotype. This sequence joins TRBV12-3 or TRBV12-4 and TRBJ1-1; D unclear. Trimming removed 7 bases at V and 1 base at J, with 7 bases between. The CDR3 is 12 amino acids. CDR3: CASIRENTEAFF. The DNA for the CDR3 is TGTGCCAGCATAAGGGAGAACACTGAAGCTTTCTTT.

A few counts support this clonotype. V gene TRBV25-1 combines with J gene TRBJ2-5, with D uncertain. Germline lookup yields CDR1 MGHDK and CDR2 SYGVNS. Trimming shortened V by 3 bases and J by 2 bases, and 13 bases separated the two germline ends. CDR3 size: 15 residues. In DNA, the CDR3 is TGTGCCAGCAGTGACCGAAACAGTAAACAAGAGACCCAGTACTTC. This sequence encodes CASSDRNSKQETQYF.

This clonotype was counted ten times or more. The chain uses TRBV7-8 and TRBJ1-6; D is possibly TRBD1 (5 bases). Germline V gene sequence: CDR1 SGHVS, CDR2 FQNEAQ. The V end lost 8 bases, the J end lost 7 bases, and 18 bases lay between the germline ends. CDR3 length: 15 amino acids. The CDR3 nucleotides read TGTGCCAGCGGGCGGGACCCACATCGAAATTCACCCCTCCACTTT. This codes for CASGRDPHRNSPLHF.

This chain links TRBV5-6 with TRBJ2-1; D unresolved. The CDR3 is made up of 13 amino acids. Germline values: CDR1 SGHDT, CDR2 YYEEEE. Trimming pared 6 bases from V and 4 bases from J, leaving 11 bases between. The CDR3 region is CASTSYLYNEQFF. CDR3 in DNA: TGTGCCAGCACCTCATACTTATACAATGAGCAGTTCTTC.

J is TRBJ2-5 and V is TRBV20-1; D unresolved. This CDR3 comprises 11 residues. Between the trimmed V and J ends, which lost 7 bases and 1 base, there was a span of 7 bases. In germline, CDR1 is DFQATT, CDR2 SNEGSKA (reference sequence). The CDR3 spells CSGLSQETQYF. DNA of the CDR3: TGCAGTGGGCTGTCCCAAGAGACCCAGTACTTC.

There are a few counts of this clonotype. This sequence joins TRBV7-2 and TRBJ1-5, with 7 bases lining up with TRBD1. CDR1 is SGHTA, CDR2 FQGNSA, per germline. V gave up 4 bases and J gave up 4 bases; unmatched junction bases: 10. The CDR3 runs 16 residues. The CDR3 bases are TGTGCCAGCAGCTCAGCGACAGGGAGAAGGAATCAGCCCCAGCATTTT. Protein: CASSSATGRRNQPQHF.

At least ten counts were recorded for this clonotype. The chain uses TRBV29-1 and TRBJ2-3; D unresolved. Trimming cost V 3 bases and J 3 bases, with 4 bases left between them. This CDR3 has 11 amino acids. CDR1 and CDR2 (germline): SQVTM, ANQGSEA. The CDR3 protein is CSVEVTDTQYF. CDR3 DNA sequence: TGCAGCGTTGAGGTGACAGATACGCAGTATTTT.

This clonotype appeared many times. The gene calls are TRBV27 and TRBJ2-1; TRBD2 matches 14 bases. This CDR3 region has 14 residues. Germline V lookup: CDR1 MNHEY, CDR2 SMNVEV (reference sequence). The trim removed 9 bases at V and 5 bases at J, leaving 3 bases unmatched. The CDR3 DNA reads as TGTGCCAGTAGACTAGCGGGAGGGAACAATGAGCAGTTCTTC. This gives the protein CASRLAGGNNEQFF.

This chain connects TRBV3-1 to TRBJ2-7; D is ambiguous. The CDR3 loop spans 13 amino acids. With 3 bases removed from V and 2 bases from J, the gap between germline ends came to 8 bases. Germline V gives CDR1 LGHDT, CDR2 YNNKEL (reference sequence). The CDR3 DNA reads TGTGCCAGCAGCCAGCAACACACCTACGAGCAGTACTTC. Amino acid sequence: CASSQQHTYEQYF.

This chain connects TRBV24-1 to TRBJ2-3, with 7 bases matching TRBD1. The CDR3 runs to 16 residues. Losses at the gene ends were 5 bases for V and 2 bases for J; bases not matched to a gene: 9. In germline, CDR1 is KGHDR, CDR2 SFDVKD. The CDR3 DNA sequence: TGTGCCACCAGTGGTCAAACAGGGGTAACCACAGATACGCAGTATTTT. Translated: CATSGQTGVTTDTQYF.

V and J are TRBV6-1 and TRBJ2-7, with 9 bases fitting TRBD1. The CDR3 length is 15 residues. V lost 6 bases, J lost 5 bases, and 11 bases stayed unmatched. Germline V gene sequence: CDR1 MNHNS, CDR2 SASEGT. The CDR3 nucleotides read TGTGCCAGCAGACGGCTACAGGGGGCATCCCACGAGCAGTACTTC. Its protein is CASRRLQGASHEQYF.

In its sample, this clonotype was seen many times. V and J are TRBV10-3 and TRBJ2-7, with 8 bases that match TRBD2. The J segment lost 0 bases and the V segment lost 7 bases, leaving 8 bases of the junction unmatched. This CDR3 has 15 residues. Germline-derived CDR1 and CDR2 are ENHRY and SYGVKD. CDR3 nucleotides: TGTGCCATCAAAGCTGCACTAGCGGTCTCCTACGAGCAGTACTTC. This sequence encodes CAIKAALAVSYEQYF.

This clonotype was observed a few times. V gene TRBV6-1 combines with J gene TRBJ2-1, with D perhaps given as TRBD1 or TRBD2 (5 bases each). In germline, CDR1 is MNHNS, CDR2 SASEGT. CDR3 length: 14 amino acids. V was cut by 7 bases and J by 7 bases, with 17 bases left in between. CDR3 nucleotide sequence: TGTGCCAGCAATCCGGGACCGGGCAGGAATGAGCAGTTCTTC. Translation gives CASNPGPGRNEQFF.

This clonotype was detected ten times or more. The rearrangement links TRBV20-1 to TRBJ2-3, with 8 bases lining up with TRBD2. This CDR3 is 15 amino acids long. Trimming removed 5 bases from V and 8 bases from J; junction bases left unmatched: 15. The V gene's germline CDR1 is DFQATT and CDR2 SNEGSKA (reference sequence). As DNA, the CDR3 is TGCAGTGCTCCTACCGGGACTAGACGATTAACTACGCAGTATTTT. Amino acid sequence: CSAPTGTRRLTTQYF.

This clonotype showed up just a few times. The chain combines TRBV9 with TRBJ2-1, with TRBD2 matching 8 bases. This CDR3 has 14 amino acids. Germline V gene data show CDR1 as SGDLS and CDR2 as YYNGEE. Losses at the gene ends were 0 bases for V and 8 bases for J; bases not matched to a gene: 4. The DNA for the CDR3 is TGTGCCAGCAGCGTAGCGGGAGGGGCGTATGAGCAGTTCTTC. Its protein is CASSVAGGAYEQFF.

This clonotype came up many times. The rearrangement joins TRBV7-3 to TRBJ2-1; 12 nucleotides match TRBD1. CDR3 length: 15 residues. CDR1 SGHTA and CDR2 FQGTGA come from the germline V gene. Trimming removed 1 base from V and 7 bases from J; junction bases left unmatched: 2. This chain's CDR3 is CASSLRGQGANEQFF. DNA of the CDR3: TGTGCCAGCAGCTTAAGGGGACAGGGGGCGAATGAGCAGTTCTTC.

The chain employs TRBV2 and TRBJ2-7; 15 bases match TRBD2. Losses at the gene ends were 1 base for V and 2 bases for J; bases not matched to a gene: 3. This CDR3 contains 17 residues. Germline CDR1 is SNHLY and CDR2 is FYNNEI. The CDR3 here is CASSEGTSGRVPYEQYF. In DNA, the CDR3 is TGTGCCAGCAGTGAAGGGACTAGCGGGAGGGTCCCCTACGAGCAGTACTTC.

This clonotype came up many times. The genes are TRBV12-3 or TRBV12-4 and TRBJ1-5, with D unclear. This CDR3 comprises 14 residues. V lost 6 bases and J lost 2, with 11 bases in between. The DNA of the CDR3 is TGTGCCAGCAGCCTTAGTTCAGGCAATCAGCCCCAGCATTTT. It specifies CASSLSSGNQPQHF.

This clonotype was recorded once. This clone may be a read error of a much larger clone one base away. The rearrangement links TRBV5-6 to TRBJ2-7; D call uncertain. Per the germline V gene, CDR1 is SGHDT and CDR2 is YYEEEE. CDR3 length: 12 residues. The CDR3, as DNA: TGTGCCAGCAGCCTCCTCTCCTACGTGCAGTACTTC. Translation: CASSLLSYVQYF.

In this sample, this clonotype turned up many times. The V and J genes are TRBV5-1 and TRBJ1-3, with D possibly being TRBD1 (5 bases). This CDR3 is 14 amino acids long. V was cut by 4 bases and J by 1 base, with 9 bases left in between. Germline V gene sequence: CDR1 SGHRS, CDR2 YFSETQ. The CDR3 spells CASSQGESGNTIYF. As DNA, the CDR3 is TGCGCCAGCAGCCAGGGCGAGTCTGGAAACACCATATATTTT.

This clonotype came up many times. J is TRBJ1-4 and V is TRBV5-5, with TRBD1 identical over 9 bases. Germline assignment: CDR1 SGHKS and CDR2 YYEKEE (reference sequence). This CDR3 has 15 amino acids. The V segment lost 5 bases and the J segment 8 bases; nucleotides outside the gene matches: 10. CDR3 loop: CASSPTGGEGEKLFF. Written as DNA, the CDR3 is TGTGCCAGCAGTCCAACAGGGGGCGAAGGGGAAAAACTGTTTTTT.

CDR3 in DNA: TGTGCCAGCAGCCAAGAGTGGGGGTACAATGAGCAGTTCTTC. It specifies CASSQEWGYNEQFF. The rearrangement links TRBV4-2 to TRBJ2-1; D tentatively fits TRBD1 or TRBD2 (5 bases each). Germline V gene data show CDR1 as LGHNA and CDR2 as YNFKEQ. The CDR3 contains 14 residues. V shed 0 bases and J shed 4 bases, with 7 bases lying between them.

This sequence joins TRBV2 and TRBJ2-3; D perhaps matches TRBD2 (6 bases). The CDR3 is 12 residues long. V was pared by 7 bases and J by 5 bases, with 10 bases between. The germline gives CDR1 SNHLY, CDR2 FYNNEI. The CDR3 DNA reads as TGTGCCAGCAAGACGGAGGGAGATACGCAGTATTTT. This encodes CASKTEGDTQYF.

This clonotype has ten or more counts. The chain recombines TRBV6-1 with TRBJ2-3; 10 positions agree with TRBD1. Germline V lookup: CDR1 MNHNS, CDR2 SASEGT. The CDR3 has 15 amino acids. J gave up 2 bases and V 4 bases, and 3 bases lay outside the gene matches. CDR3 nucleotides: TGTGCCAGCAGTGCCGGGACAGGGGACACAGATACGCAGTATTTT. It codes for CASSAGTGDTDTQYF.

This clonotype was picked up many times. This chain joins TRBV28 and TRBJ2-7, with a possible D match to TRBD2 (5 bases). The CDR3 covers 11 residues. The V end was cut by 3 bases, the J end by 11 bases, with 11 bases between. The V gene's germline CDR1 is MDHEN and CDR2 SYDVKM. CDR3 nucleotides: TGTGCCAGCAGTTTTCAGAGGGAGAAGTACTTC. Residues: CASSFQREKYF.

The chain uses TRBV20-1 and TRBJ2-2; D call uncertain. V lost 0 bases, J lost 0 bases, and 11 bases lay in between. This CDR3 is built from 16 residues. Germline V gene data show CDR1 as DFQATT and CDR2 as SNEGSKA (reference sequence). The CDR3 region has the DNA TGCAGTGCTAGAGATATTGGCAGCGCGAACACCGGGGAGCTGTTTTTT. Protein sequence: CSARDIGSANTGELFF.

This clonotype was picked up many times. The rearrangement uses TRBV12-3 or TRBV12-4 and TRBJ1-5; D possibly corresponds to TRBD1 (5 bases). CDR3 length: 13 residues. V was clipped by 9 bases and J by 3 bases, with 12 bases between them. For the CDR3, the DNA is TGTGCCAGTTGCGGGGGATTCAATCAGCCCCAGCATTTT. It codes for CASCGGFNQPQHF.

The chain is built from TRBV20-1 and TRBJ2-5; 8 bases are shared with TRBD1. The germline CDR1 and CDR2 sequences are DFQATT and SNEGSKA (reference sequence). CDR3 size: 11 residues. CDR3 sequence reads: CSARDRETQYF. The CDR3 DNA follows: TGCAGCGCAAGGGACAGGGAGACCCAGTACTTC.